Below, 5 T cell receptor beta chains from the same sample are listed, as sequenced in a study of T cells in Graves' hyperthyroidism and ophthalmopathy. Authors of the study amplified TCR beta CDR3 regions from RNA transcripts. A set of HTBI primers served as the primers for a first-round RT-PCR of the TCR CDR3. TCRdb re-analysed the multiplex PCR reads in MiXCR, keeping a single row per CDR3 protein. The data contain fewer than 350,000 distinct CDR3 sequences, 15% to 20% of them singletons. Material: blood. These receptors originate from a woman aged 35 to 49 with Graves' ophthalmopathy.

The sample holds many counts of this clonotype. The gene calls are TRBV12-3 or TRBV12-4 and TRBJ1-5; the D gene is possibly TRBD1 (5 bases). The CDR3 is 18 amino acids. V shed 0 bases and J shed 2 bases, with 17 bases lying between them. CDR3: CASSLAGQGGFGNQPQHF. For the CDR3, the DNA is TGTGCCAGCAGTTTAGCGGGTCAGGGAGGGTTTGGCAATCAGCCCCAGCATTTT.

This clonotype occurred many times. V and J are TRBV6-5 and TRBJ1-1; D ambiguous. The germline gives CDR1 MNHEY, CDR2 SVGAGI. V was pared by 2 bases and J by 1 base, with 11 bases between. The CDR3 runs 15 residues. In DNA form, the CDR3 reads TGTGCCAGCAGTTACCGTGGGCGGACGAACACTGAAGCTTTCTTT. Amino acid sequence: CASSYRGRTNTEAFF.

This sequence joins TRBV30 and TRBJ2-7, with TRBD1 identical over 10 bases. CDR1 and CDR2 from the germline V gene are GTSNPN and SVGIG (reference sequence). This CDR3 comprises 13 residues. The J segment lost 1 base and the V segment lost 5 bases, leaving 2 bases of the junction unmatched. In DNA form, the CDR3 reads TGTGCCTGGGGGACAGGGGATTCCTACGAGCAGTACTTC. This translates into CAWGTGDSYEQYF.

This clonotype was seen many times. The J gene is TRBJ2-5, the V gene TRBV5-1; 10 bases agree with TRBD2. CDR3 size: 16 residues. Unmatched junction bases numbered 12, after V lost 4 bases and J lost 6 bases. CDR1 is SGHRS and CDR2 is YFSETQ in the germline V gene. The DNA of the CDR3 is TGCGCCAGCAGCCGGGACGGCACTAGCGGGGAGAAGACCCAGTACTTC. Its protein product is CASSRDGTSGEKTQYF.

V and J are TRBV27 and TRBJ1-2; D is possibly TRBD1 (5 bases). Germline loops: CDR1 MNHEY, CDR2 SMNVEV (reference sequence). The CDR3 has 12 residues. Trimming shortened V by 6 bases and J by 8 bases, and 13 bases separated the two germline ends. The CDR3 loop is CASRDKRLGYTF. DNA for the CDR3: TGTGCCAGCAGGGACAAAAGGCTCGGCTACACCTTC.